These 8 T cell receptor beta chains were sequenced from one sample in a study of PD-1 blockade in classical Hodgkin lymphoma (dated by TCRdb to about 2020). This sample's time point label indicates: cycle 1 day 1 (C1D1), immediately before nivolumab initiation. Every trial patient had relapsed following autologous stem cell transplantation, and prior brentuximab vedotin exposure was what differed among cohorts A, B and C. Libraries were constructed by the immunoSEQ multiplex PCR assay. TCRdb retrieved this table from immuneACCESS and kept in-frame rearrangements only. Not all clones are present; in checked studies, unresolved V genes account for under half, and no reason is known for the remainder. Within this sample are nearly 55,000 clones, with about 84% of them counted one time only. Jointly, the top ten make up under 20% of the sample. The input for sequencing was peripheral blood mononuclear cells (PBMCs), taken at baseline. The receptors here all came from a human donor with classical Hodgkin lymphoma.

The V and J genes are TRBV4-1 and TRBJ2-1, with 8 bases that match TRBD1. There are 16 residues in the CDR3. V shed 1 base, J shed 5 bases, and the junction held 7 bases outside the gene matches. Germline V gives CDR1 MGHRA, CDR2 YSYEKL. The CDR3 DNA follows: TGCGCCAGCAGCCAAGTCGGCAGGGGGCTGAACAATGAGCAGTTCTTC. Translation gives CASSQVGRGLNNEQFF.

The genes are TRBV2 and TRBJ1-2; 8 bases map to TRBD1. Germline V gene data show CDR1 as SNHLY and CDR2 as FYNNEI. Unmatched junction bases numbered 5, after V lost 7 bases and J lost 4 bases. This CDR3 contains 13 residues. CDR3 loop: CASIIGQGYGYTF. As DNA, the CDR3 is TGTGCCAGCATTATCGGACAGGGCTATGGCTACACCTTC.

This clone showed up just once. The chain is built from TRBV4-2 and TRBJ2-1; D unclear. In germline, CDR1 is LGHNA, CDR2 YNFKEQ. CDR3 length: 14 residues. The V end lost 2 bases, the J end lost 6 bases, and 11 bases lay between the germline ends. The DNA for the CDR3 is TGTGCCAGCAGCCAACATACAGAGGCCAATGAGCAGTTCTTC. Translating it yields CASSQHTEANEQFF.

Details on this clone: Different DNA sequences within this sample yield the same CDR3. The chain couples TRBV7-2 to TRBJ1-3; TRBD1 is a possible D gene (5 bases). The germline V and J ends were trimmed by 6 bases and 0 bases, with 12 bases remaining between them. The CDR3 sequence is 15 residues long. Germline lookup yields CDR1 SGHTA and CDR2 FQGNSA. CDR3 coding DNA: TGTGCCAGCAGTAGGGGACGGAACTCTGGAAACACCATATATTTT. Translated: CASSRGRNSGNTIYF.

This chain connects TRBV6-5 to TRBJ2-3; D gene uncertain. V lost 5 bases and J 1 base, leaving 13 bases between the germline ends. The CDR3 is 15 amino acids. Germline assignment: CDR1 MNHEY and CDR2 SVGAGI. CDR3 residues: CASSLYGEGTDTQYF. DNA for the CDR3: TGTGCCAGCAGTCTCTACGGAGAGGGCACAGATACGCAGTATTTT.

The V gene is TRBV9, the J gene TRBJ2-7; 8 bases line up with TRBD1. Germline CDR1 is SGDLS and CDR2 is YYNGEE. Unmatched junction bases numbered 8, after V lost 4 bases and J lost 2 bases. The CDR3 is 15 amino acids. CDR3 in amino acids: CASSPQTGVTYEQYF. The CDR3 coding sequence is TGTGCCAGCAGCCCTCAGACAGGGGTAACCTACGAGCAGTACTTC.

The chain combines TRBV27 with TRBJ1-2, with TRBD1 identical over 10 bases. The CDR3 runs 15 residues. The ends lost 5 bases at V and 8 bases at J; junction bases unmatched: 11. The germline gives CDR1 MNHEY, CDR2 SMNVEV (reference sequence). Written as DNA, the CDR3 is TGTGCCAGCAGTCATAGGGACAGGGGATTTTGGGGCTACACCTTC. It is translated as CASSHRDRGFWGYTF.

V and J are TRBV9 and TRBJ2-3; D is undetermined. Germline assignment: CDR1 SGDLS and CDR2 YYNGEE. CDR3 size: 15 residues. Trimming cost V 3 bases and J 4 bases, with 15 bases left between them. This chain's CDR3 is CASSGGSLFADTQYF. CDR3 nucleotides: TGTGCCAGCAGCGGGGGTAGTTTGTTCGCAGATACGCAGTATTTT.